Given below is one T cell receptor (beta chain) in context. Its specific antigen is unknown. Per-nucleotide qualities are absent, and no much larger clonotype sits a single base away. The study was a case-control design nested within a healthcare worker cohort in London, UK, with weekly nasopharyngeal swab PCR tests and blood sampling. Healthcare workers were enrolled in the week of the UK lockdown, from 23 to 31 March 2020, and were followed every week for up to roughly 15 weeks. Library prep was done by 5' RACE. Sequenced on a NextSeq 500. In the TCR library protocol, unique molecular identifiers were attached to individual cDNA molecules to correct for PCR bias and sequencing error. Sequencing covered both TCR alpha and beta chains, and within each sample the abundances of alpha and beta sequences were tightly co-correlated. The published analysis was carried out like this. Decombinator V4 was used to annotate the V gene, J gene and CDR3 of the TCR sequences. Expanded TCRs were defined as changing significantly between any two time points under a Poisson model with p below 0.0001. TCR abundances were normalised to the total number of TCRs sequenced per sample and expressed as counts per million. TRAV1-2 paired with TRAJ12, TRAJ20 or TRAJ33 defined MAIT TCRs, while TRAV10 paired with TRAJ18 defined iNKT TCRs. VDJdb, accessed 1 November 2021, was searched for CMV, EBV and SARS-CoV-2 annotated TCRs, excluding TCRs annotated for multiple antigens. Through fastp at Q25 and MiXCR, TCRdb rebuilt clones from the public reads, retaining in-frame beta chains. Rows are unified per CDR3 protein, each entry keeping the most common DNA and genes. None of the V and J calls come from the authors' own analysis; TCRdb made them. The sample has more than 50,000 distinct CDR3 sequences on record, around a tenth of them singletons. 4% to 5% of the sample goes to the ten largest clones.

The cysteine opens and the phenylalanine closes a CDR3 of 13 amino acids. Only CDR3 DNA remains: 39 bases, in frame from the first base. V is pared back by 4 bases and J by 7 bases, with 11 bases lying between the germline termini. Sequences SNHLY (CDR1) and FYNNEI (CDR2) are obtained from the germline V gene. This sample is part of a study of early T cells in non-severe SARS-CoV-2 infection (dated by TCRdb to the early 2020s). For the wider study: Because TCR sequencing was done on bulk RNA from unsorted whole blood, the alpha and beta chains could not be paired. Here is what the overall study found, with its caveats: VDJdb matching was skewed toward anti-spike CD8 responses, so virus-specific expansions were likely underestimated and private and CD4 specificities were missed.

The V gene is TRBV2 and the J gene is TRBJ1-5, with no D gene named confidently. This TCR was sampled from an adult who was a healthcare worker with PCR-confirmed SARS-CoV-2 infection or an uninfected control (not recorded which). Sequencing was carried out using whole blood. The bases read TGTGCCAGCAGTGGGGAATCATCGCAGCCCCAGCATTTT. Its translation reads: CASSGESSQPQHF.